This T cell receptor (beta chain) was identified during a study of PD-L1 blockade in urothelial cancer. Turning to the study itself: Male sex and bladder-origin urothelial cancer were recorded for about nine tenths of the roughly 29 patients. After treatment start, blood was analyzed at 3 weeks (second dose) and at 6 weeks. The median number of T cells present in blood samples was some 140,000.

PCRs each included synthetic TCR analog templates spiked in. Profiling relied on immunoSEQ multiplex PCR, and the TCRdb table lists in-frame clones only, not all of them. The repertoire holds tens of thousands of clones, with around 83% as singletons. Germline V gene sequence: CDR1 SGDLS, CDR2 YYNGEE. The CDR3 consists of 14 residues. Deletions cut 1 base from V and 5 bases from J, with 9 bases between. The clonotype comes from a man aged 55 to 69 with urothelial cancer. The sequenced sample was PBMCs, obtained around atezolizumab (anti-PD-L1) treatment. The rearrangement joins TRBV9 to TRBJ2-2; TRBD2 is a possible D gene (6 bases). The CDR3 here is CASSVFGGTGELFF. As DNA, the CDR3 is TGTGCCAGCAGCGTATTTGGGGGGACCGGGGAGCTGTTTTTT.